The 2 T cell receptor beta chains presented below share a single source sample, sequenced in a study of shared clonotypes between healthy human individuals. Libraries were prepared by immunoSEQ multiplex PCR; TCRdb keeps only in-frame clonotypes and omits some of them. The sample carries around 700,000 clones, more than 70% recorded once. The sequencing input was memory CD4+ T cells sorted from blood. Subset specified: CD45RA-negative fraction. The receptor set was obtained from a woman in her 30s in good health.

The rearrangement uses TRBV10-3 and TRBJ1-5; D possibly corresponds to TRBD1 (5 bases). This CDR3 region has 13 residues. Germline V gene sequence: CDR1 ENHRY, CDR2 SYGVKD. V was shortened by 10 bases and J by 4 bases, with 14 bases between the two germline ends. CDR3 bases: TGTGCCACCTCTGACAGCGTAAATCAGCCCCAGCATTTT. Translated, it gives CATSDSVNQPQHF.

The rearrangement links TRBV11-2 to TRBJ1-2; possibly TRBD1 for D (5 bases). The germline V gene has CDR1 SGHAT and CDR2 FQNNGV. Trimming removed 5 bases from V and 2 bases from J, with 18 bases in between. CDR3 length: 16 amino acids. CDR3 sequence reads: CASSRLRDGKNYGYTF. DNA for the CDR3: TGTGCCAGCAGCCGGCTGCGGGACGGCAAGAACTATGGCTACACCTTC.